The 4 T cell receptor beta chains below come from one sample, sequenced in a study of neurological immune-mediated disorders. MiXCR was run by TCRdb on the 5' RACE reads, yielding one entry per CDR3 protein. The data show about 65,000 distinct CDR3 sequences, approximately 4.1% seen once. The material sequenced was PBMCs. All receptors derive from a man aged 50 to 60 with multiple sclerosis.

This clonotype was counted many times. This rearrangement joins TRBV11-2 to TRBJ2-5, with 10 bases identical to TRBD1. The germline gives CDR1 SGHAT, CDR2 FQNNGV. This CDR3 has 16 residues. V lost 7 bases, J lost 4 bases, and 12 bases stayed unmatched. Written as DNA, the CDR3 is TGTGCCAGCACATCCGAATGGACAGGGGGGATAGAGACCCAGTACTTC. It yields the protein CASTSEWTGGIETQYF.

The chain has TRBV6-2 or TRBV6-3 and TRBJ2-2; D is perhaps TRBD1 (5 bases). Germline V gene sequence: CDR1 MNHEY, CDR2 SVGEGT. Trimming removed 2 bases at V and 6 bases at J, with 7 bases between. This CDR3 has 13 residues. The DNA for the CDR3 is TGTGCCAGCAGTTACGGCAGGGCCGGGGAGCTGTTTTTT. Amino acid sequence: CASSYGRAGELFF.

Ten or more counts support this clonotype. The gene calls are TRBV29-1 and TRBJ1-2; tentatively, D is TRBD1 (5 bases). The CDR3 has 14 residues. Germline CDR1 is SQVTM and CDR2 is ANQGSEA. The ends were cut back, 0 bases at V and 2 bases at J, with 10 bases in the middle. CDR3: CSVEDWTPNYGYTF. Written as DNA, the CDR3 is TGCAGCGTTGAAGATTGGACACCCAACTATGGCTACACCTTC.

This clonotype was picked up many times. V gene TRBV5-1 combines with J gene TRBJ2-1; unclear D gene. Trimming cost V 4 bases and J 0 bases, with 20 bases left between them. The CDR3 runs to 18 residues. Germline CDR1 and CDR2: SGHRS and YFSETQ. CDR3 region: CASSPEIVVYSSYNEQFF. DNA of the CDR3: TGCGCCAGCAGCCCCGAGATTGTCGTCTACAGCTCCTACAATGAGCAGTTCTTC.